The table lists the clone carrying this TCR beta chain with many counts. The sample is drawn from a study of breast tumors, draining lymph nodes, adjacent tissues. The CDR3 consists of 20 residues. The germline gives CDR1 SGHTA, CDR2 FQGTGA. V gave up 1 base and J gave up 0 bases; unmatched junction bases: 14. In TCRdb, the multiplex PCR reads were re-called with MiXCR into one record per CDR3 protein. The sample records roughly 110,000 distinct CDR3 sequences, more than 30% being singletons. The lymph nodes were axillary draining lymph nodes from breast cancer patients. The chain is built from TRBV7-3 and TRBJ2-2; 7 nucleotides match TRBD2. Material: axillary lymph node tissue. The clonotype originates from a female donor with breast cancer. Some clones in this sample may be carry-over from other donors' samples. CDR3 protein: CASSLKAVSRGTPNTGELFF. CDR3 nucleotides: TGTGCCAGCAGCTTAAAAGCGGTCTCGCGGGGGACTCCGAACACCGGGGAGCTGTTTTTT.